This record covers a single T cell receptor beta chain. Amplified TCR beta CDR3 regions came from RNA transcripts. HTBI primers were employed in a first-round RT-PCR of the TCR CDR3. TCRdb redid the calling of the multiplex PCR reads with MiXCR, one entry per CDR3 protein. The sample holds more than 300,000 distinct CDR3 sequences; approximately 14% are singletons and the top ten take roughly a fifth. These data come from a study of T cells in Graves' hyperthyroidism and ophthalmopathy. Germline-derived CDR1 and CDR2 are SEHNR and FQNEAQ (reference sequence). V shed 2 bases, J shed 4 bases, and the junction held 5 bases outside the gene matches. CDR3 length equals 15 residues.

This chain connects TRBV7-9 to TRBJ2-1; TRBD2 aligns across 7 bases. The clonotype comes from a woman aged 30 to 39 with Graves' ophthalmopathy. Sequenced input: blood. CDR3 residues: CASSLIGGGYNEQFF. CDR3 DNA sequence: TGTGCCAGCAGCTTAATTGGCGGGGGTTACAATGAGCAGTTCTTC.